A single count supports the clone carrying this T cell receptor beta chain. The CDR3 totals 14 residues. Germline CDR1 and CDR2: MDHEN and SYDVKM. With 5 bases clipped from V and 6 bases from J, the junction kept 3 bases outside the gene matches. This sample is drawn from a study of blood T cell repertoires in COVID-19. The wider study: The cDNA or gDNA used as material had been derived from T cells, B-cell-depleted T cells, or PBMCs.

The protocol was immunoSEQ multiplex PCR, while the TCRdb copy is restricted to in-frame clones and leaves out a portion. The sample gives hundreds of thousands of clones, 75% to 90% of which show up once; around 1.1% is in the top ten. Sequencing input: PBMCs or T cells enriched from blood (not recorded which). This sequence was found in a man in his thirties or forties who had recovered from COVID-19. The chain couples TRBV28 to TRBJ1-3; 11 bases align to TRBD1. This CDR3 reads CASSKGQGVNTIYF. As DNA, the CDR3 is TGTGCCAGCAGTAAGGGACAGGGGGTAAACACCATATATTTT.